This entry concerns a single T cell receptor beta chain. The source of the sample is a study of CD8 T cells in ankylosing spondylitis. MiXCR, applied by TCRdb to the 5' RACE reads, yields one record per CDR3 protein. The sample yields 150,000 to 250,000 distinct CDR3 sequences, about 13% seen once. Material: blood, either unsorted or a sorted T cell fraction (not recorded which). This sequence was found in a male donor with ankylosing spondylitis or in good health (not recorded which).

CDR3 in amino acids: CSARESHEQYF. The CDR3 DNA reads as TGCAGTGCTAGAGAGTCGCACGAGCAGTACTTC. J is TRBJ2-7 and V is TRBV20-1; D uncertain. Germline V gene lookup returns CDR1 DFQATT and CDR2 SNEGSKA (reference sequence). The length of the CDR3 is 11 residues. The V gene lost 0 bases and the J gene lost 5 bases, with 5 bases spanning the gap.